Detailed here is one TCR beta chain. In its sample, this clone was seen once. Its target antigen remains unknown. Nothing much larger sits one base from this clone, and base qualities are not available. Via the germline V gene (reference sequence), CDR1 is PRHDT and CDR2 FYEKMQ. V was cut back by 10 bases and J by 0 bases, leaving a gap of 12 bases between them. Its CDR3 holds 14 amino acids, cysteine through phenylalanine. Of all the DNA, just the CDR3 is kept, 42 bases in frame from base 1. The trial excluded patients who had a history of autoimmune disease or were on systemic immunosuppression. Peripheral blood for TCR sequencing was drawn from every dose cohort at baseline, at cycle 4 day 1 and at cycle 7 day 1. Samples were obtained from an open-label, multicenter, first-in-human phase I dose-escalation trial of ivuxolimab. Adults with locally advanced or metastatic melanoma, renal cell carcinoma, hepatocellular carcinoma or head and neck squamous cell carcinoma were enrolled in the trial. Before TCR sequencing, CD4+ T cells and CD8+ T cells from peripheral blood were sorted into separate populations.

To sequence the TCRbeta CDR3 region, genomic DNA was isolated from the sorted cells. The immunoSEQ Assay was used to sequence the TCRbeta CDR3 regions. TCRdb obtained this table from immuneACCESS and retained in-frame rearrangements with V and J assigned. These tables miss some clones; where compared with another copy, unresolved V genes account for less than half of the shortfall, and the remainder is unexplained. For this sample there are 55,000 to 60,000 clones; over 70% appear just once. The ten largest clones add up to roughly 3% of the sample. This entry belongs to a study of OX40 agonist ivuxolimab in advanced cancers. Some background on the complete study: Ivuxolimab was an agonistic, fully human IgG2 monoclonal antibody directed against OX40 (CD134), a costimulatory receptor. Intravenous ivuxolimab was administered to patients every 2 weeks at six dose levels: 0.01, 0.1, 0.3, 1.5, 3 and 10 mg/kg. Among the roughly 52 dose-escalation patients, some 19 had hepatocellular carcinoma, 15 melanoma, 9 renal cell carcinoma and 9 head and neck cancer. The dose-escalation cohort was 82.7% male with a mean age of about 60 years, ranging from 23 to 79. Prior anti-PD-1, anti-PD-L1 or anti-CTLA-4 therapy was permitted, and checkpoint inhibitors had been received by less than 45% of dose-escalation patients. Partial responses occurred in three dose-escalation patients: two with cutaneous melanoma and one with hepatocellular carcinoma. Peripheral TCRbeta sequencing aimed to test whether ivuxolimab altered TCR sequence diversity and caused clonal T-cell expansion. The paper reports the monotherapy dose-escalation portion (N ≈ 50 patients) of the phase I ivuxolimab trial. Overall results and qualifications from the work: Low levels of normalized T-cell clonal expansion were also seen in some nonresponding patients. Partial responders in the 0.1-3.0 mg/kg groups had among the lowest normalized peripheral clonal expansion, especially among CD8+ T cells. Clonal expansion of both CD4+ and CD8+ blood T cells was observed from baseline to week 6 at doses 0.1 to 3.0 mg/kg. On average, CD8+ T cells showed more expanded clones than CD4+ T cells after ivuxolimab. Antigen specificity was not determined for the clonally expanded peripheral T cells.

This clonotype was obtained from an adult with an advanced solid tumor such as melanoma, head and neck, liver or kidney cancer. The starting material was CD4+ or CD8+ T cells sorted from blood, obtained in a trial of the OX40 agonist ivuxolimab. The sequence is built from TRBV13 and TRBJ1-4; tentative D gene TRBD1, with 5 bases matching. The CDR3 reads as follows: CATRRGATNEKLFF. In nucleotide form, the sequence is TGTGCCACCCGGAGGGGCGCAACTAATGAAAAACTGTTTTTT.